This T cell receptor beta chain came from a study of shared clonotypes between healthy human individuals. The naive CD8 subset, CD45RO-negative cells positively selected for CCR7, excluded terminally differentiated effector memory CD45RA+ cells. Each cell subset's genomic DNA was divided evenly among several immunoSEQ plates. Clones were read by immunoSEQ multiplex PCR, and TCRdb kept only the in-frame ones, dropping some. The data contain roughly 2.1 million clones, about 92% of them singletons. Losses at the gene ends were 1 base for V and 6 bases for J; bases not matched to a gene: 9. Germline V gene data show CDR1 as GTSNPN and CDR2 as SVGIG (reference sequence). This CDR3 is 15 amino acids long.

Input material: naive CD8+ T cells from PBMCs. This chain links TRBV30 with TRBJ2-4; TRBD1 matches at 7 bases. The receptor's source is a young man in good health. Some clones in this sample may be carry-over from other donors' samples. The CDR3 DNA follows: TGTGCCTGGAGTGATTGGCGGAACAGGGGAAACATTCAGTACTTC. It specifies CAWSDWRNRGNIQYF.